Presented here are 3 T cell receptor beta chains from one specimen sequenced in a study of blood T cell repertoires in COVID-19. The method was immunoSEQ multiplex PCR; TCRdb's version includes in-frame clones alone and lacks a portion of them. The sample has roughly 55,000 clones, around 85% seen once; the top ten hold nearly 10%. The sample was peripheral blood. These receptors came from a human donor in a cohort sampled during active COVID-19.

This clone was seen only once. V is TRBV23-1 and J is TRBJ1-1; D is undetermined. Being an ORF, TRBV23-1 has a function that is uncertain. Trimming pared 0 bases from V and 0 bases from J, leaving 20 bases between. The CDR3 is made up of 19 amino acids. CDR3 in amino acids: CASSQSTRQVRIMNTEAFF. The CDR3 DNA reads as TGCGCCAGCAGTCAATCGACAAGGCAGGTCCGCATCATGAACACTGAAGCTTTCTTT.

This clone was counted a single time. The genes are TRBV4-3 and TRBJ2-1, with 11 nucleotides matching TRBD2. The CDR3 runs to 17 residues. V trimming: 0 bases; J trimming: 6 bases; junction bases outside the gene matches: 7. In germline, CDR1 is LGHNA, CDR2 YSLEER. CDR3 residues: CASSQDWLAGGGNEQFF. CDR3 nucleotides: TGCGCCAGCAGCCAAGATTGGTTAGCGGGAGGGGGCAATGAGCAGTTCTTC.

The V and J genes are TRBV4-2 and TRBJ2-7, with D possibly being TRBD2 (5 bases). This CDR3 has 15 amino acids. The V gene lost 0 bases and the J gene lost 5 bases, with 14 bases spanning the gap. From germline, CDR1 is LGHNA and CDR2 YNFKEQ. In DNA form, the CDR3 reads TGTGCCAGCAGCCAAGACACAAGAGAGGGTAACGAGCAGTACTTC. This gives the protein CASSQDTREGNEQYF.